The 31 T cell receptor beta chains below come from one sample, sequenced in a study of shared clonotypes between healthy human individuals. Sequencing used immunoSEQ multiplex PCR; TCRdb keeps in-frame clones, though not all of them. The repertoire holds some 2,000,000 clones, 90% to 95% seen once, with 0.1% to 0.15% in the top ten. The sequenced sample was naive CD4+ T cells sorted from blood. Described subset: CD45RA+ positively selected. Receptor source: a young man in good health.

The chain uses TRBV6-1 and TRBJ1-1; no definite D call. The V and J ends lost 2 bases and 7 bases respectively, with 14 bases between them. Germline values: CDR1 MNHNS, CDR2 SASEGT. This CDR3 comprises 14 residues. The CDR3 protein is CASSEQVPPLEAFF. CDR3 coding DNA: TGTGCCAGCAGTGAACAGGTCCCGCCACTTGAAGCTTTCTTT.

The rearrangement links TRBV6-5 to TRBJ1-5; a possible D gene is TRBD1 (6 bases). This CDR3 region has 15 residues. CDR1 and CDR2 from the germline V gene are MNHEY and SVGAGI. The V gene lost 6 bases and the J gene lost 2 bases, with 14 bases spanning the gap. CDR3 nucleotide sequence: TGTGCCAGCAGCCGGGGGGCTGGTGGCAATCAGCCCCAGCATTTT. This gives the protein CASSRGAGGNQPQHF.

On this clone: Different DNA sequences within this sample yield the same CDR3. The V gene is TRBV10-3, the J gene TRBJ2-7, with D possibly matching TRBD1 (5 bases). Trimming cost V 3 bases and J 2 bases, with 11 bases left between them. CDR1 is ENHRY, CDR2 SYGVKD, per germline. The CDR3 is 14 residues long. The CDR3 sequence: CAISESGLAYEQYF. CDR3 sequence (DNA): TGTGCCATCAGTGAATCAGGGTTGGCCTACGAGCAGTACTTC.

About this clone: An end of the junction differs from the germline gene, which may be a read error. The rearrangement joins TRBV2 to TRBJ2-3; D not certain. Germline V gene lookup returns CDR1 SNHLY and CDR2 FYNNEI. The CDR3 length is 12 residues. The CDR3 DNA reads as TGTGCCAGCAGTGAAGGGGCAGAGACGCAGTATTTT. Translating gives CASSEGAETQYF.

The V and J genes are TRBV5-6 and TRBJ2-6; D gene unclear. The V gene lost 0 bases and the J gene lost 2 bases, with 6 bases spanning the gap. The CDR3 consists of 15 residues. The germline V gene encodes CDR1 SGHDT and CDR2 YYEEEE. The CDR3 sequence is CASSLGQAGANVLTF. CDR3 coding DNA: TGTGCCAGCAGCTTGGGGCAGGCTGGGGCCAACGTCCTGACTTTC.

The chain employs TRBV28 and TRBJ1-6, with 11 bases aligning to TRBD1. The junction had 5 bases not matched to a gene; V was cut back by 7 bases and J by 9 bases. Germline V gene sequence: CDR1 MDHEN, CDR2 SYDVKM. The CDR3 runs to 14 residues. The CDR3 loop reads CASIPGQGVSPLHF. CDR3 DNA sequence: TGTGCCAGCATCCCGGGACAGGGGGTTTCACCCCTCCACTTT.

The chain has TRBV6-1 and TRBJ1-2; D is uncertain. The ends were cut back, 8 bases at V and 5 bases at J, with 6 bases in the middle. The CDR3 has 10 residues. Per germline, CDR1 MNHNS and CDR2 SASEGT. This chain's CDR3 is CASYEYGYTF. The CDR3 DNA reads TGTGCCAGCTACGAATATGGCTACACCTTC.

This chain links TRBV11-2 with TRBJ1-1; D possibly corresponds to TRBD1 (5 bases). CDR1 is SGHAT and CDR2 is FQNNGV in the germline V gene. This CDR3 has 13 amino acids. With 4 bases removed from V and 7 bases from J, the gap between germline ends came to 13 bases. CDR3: CASSSQGVGEAFF. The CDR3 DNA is TGTGCCAGCAGCTCGCAGGGTGTTGGTGAAGCTTTCTTT.

The CDR3 DNA reads TGTGCCGCTGCCCACAGGCTCAGCTCCTACAATGAGCAGTTCTTC. This sequence encodes CAAAHRLSSYNEQFF. The chain uses TRBV25-1 and TRBJ2-1; possibly TRBD1 for D (5 bases). Trimming removed 11 bases at V and 0 bases at J, with 17 bases between. This CDR3 has 15 amino acids. Germline V gene sequence: CDR1 MGHDK, CDR2 SYGVNS. The full variable domain, completed using reference TRBV25-1 and TRBJ2-1, is EADIYQTPRYLVIGTGKKITLECSQTMGHDKMYWYQQDPGMELHLIHYSYGVNSTEKGDLSSESTVSRIRTEHFPLTLESARPSHTSQYLCAAAHRLSSYNEQFFGPGTRLTVL.

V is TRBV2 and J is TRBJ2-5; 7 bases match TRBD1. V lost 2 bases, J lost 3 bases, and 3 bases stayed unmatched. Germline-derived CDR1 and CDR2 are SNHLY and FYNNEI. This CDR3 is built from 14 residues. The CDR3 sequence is CASSENRGEETQYF. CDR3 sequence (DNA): TGTGCCAGCAGTGAAAACAGGGGAGAAGAGACCCAGTACTTC. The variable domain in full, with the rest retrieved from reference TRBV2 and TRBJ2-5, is EPEVTQTPSHQVTQMGQEVILRCVPISNHLYFYWYRQILGQKVEFLVSFYNNEISEKSEIFDDQFSVERPDGSNFTLKIRSTKLEDSAMYFCASSENRGEETQYFGPGTRLLVL.

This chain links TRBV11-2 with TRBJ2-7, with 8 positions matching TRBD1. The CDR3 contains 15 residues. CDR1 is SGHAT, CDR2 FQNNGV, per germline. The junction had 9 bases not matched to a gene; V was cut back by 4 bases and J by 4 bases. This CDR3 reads CASSSRTGSGYEQYF. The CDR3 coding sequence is TGTGCCAGCAGCTCCCGGACAGGGTCTGGGTACGAGCAGTACTTC.

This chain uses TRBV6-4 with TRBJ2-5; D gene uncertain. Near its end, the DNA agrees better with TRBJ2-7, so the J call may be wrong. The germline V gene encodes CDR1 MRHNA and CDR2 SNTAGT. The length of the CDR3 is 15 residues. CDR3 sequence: CASSQIPGPGIEQYF. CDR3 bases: TGTGCCAGCAGCCAGATCCCGGGTCCCGGAATCGAGCAGTACTTC.

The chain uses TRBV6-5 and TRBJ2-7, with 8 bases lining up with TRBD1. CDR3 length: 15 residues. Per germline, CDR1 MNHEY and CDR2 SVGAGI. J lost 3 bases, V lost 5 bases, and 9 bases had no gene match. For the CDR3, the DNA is TGTGCCAGCAGTACGGGACAGGTTACCCTCTACGAGCAGTACTTC. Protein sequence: CASSTGQVTLYEQYF.

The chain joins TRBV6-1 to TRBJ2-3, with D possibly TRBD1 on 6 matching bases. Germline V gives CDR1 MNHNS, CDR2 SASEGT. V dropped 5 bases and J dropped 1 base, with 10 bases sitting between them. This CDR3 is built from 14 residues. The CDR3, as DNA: TGTGCCAGCAGTCAGGGGCCGGGCACAGATACGCAGTATTTT. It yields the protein CASSQGPGTDTQYF.

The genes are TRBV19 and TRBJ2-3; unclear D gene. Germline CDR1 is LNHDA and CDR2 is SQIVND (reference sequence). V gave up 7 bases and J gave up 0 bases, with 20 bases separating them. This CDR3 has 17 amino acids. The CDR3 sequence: CASTLNVYSLSTDTQYF. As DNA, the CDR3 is TGTGCCAGTACCCTAAACGTATATAGCCTTAGCACAGATACGCAGTATTTT.

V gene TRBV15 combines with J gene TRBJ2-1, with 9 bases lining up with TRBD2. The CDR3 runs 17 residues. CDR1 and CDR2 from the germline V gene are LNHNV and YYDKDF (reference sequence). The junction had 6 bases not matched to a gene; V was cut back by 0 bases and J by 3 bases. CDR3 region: CATSRDLASGVYNEQFF. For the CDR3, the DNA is TGTGCCACCAGCAGAGATTTGGCTAGCGGGGTCTACAATGAGCAGTTCTTC.

CDR3 protein: CASSQPSFTDTQYF. CDR3 nucleotide sequence: TGCGCCAGCAGCCAACCCTCGTTCACAGATACGCAGTATTTT. The J gene is TRBJ2-3, the V gene TRBV5-1, with D hard to call. V was trimmed by 4 bases and J by 2 bases, leaving 11 bases between them. CDR3 length: 14 residues. Germline CDR1 SGHRS, CDR2 YFSETQ.

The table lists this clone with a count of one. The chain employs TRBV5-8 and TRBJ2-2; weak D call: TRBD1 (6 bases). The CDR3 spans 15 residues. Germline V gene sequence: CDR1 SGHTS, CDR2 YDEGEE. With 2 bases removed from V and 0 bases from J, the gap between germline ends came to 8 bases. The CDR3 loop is CASSFPGANTGELFF. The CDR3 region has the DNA TGTGCCAGCAGCTTTCCAGGGGCGAACACCGGGGAGCTGTTTTTT.

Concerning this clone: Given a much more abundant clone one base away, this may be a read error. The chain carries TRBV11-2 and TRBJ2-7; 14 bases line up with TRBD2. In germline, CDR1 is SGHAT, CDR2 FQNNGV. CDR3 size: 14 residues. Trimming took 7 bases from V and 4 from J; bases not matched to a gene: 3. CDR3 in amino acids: CASTGTSGGYEQYF. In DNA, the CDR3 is TGTGCCAGCACCGGGACTAGCGGGGGTTACGAGCAGTACTTC.

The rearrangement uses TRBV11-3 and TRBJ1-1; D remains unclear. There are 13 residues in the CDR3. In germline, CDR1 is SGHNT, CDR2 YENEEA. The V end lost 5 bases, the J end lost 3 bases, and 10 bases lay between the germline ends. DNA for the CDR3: TGTGCCAGCAGCCCCGGCACCCACACTGAAGCTTTCTTT. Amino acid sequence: CASSPGTHTEAFF.

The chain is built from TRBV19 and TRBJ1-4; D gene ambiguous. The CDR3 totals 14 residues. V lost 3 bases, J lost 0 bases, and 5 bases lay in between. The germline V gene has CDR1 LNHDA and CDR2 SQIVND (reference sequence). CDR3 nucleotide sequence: TGTGCCAGTAGTATTCCTGCAACTAATGAAAAACTGTTTTTT. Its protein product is CASSIPATNEKLFF.

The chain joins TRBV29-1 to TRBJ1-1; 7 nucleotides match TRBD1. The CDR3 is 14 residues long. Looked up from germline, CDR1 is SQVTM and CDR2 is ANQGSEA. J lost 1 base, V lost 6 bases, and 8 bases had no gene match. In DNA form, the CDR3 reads TGCAGCGTGCACGACAGGGTTTCGAACACTGAAGCTTTCTTT. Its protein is CSVHDRVSNTEAFF.

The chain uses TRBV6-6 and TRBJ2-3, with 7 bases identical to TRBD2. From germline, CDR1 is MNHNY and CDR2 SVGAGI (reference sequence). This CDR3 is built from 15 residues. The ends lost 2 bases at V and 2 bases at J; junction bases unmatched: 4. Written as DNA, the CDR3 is TGTGCCAGCAGTTACGGGACTAACCCCACAGATACGCAGTATTTT. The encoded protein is CASSYGTNPTDTQYF.

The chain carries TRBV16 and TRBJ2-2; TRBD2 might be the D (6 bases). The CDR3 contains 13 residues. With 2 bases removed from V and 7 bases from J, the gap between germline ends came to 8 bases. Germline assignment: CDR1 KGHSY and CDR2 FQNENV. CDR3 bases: TGTGCCAGCAGCCAAGAGCGGGTCGGGGAGCTGTTTTTT. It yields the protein CASSQERVGELFF.

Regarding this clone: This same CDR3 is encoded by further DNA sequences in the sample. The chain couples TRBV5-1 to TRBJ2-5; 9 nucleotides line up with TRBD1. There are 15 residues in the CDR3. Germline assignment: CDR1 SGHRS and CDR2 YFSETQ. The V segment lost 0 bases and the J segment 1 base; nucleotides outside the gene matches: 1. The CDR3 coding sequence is TGCGCCAGCAGCTTGGGGGGACAGGGCCAAGAGACCCAGTACTTC. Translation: CASSLGGQGQETQYF. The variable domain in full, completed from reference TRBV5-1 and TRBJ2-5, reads KAGVTQTPRYLIKTRGQQVTLSCSPISGHRSVSWYQQTPGQGLQFLFEYFSETQRNKGNFPGRFSGRQFSNSRSEMNVSTLELGDSALYLCASSLGGQGQETQYFGPGTRLLVL.

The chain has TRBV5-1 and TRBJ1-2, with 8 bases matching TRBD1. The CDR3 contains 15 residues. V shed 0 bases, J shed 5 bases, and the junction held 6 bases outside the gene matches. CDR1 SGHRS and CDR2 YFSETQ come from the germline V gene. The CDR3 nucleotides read TGCGCCAGCAGCTTGGATGGACAGGGAGTTTATGGCTACACCTTC. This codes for CASSLDGQGVYGYTF.

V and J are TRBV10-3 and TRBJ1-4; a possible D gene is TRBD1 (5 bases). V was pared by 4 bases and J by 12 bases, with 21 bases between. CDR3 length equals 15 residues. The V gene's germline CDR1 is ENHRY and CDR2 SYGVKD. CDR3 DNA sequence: TGTGCCATCAGTGCAGACAGTCTCCAAGGGAACCAACTGTTTTTT. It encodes CAISADSLQGNQLFF.

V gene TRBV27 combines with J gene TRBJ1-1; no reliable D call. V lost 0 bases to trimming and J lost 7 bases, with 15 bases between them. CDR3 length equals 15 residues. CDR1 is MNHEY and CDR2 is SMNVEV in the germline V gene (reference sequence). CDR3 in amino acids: CASSLSGQTRVEAFF. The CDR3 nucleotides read TGTGCCAGCAGTTTATCGGGTCAGACTCGGGTTGAAGCTTTCTTT.

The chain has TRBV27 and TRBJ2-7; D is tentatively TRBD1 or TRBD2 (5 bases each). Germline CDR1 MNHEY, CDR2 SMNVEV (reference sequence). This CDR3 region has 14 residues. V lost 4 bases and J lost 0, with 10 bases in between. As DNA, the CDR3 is TGTGCCAGCAGTTCCGGGACGCGCTCCTACGAGCAGTACTTC. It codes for CASSSGTRSYEQYF.

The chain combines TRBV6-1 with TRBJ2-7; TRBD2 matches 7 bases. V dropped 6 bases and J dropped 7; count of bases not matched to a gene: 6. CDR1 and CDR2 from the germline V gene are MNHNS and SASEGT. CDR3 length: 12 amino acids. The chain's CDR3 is CASRAGPEEQYF. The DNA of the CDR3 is TGTGCCAGCAGAGCGGGGCCGGAGGAGCAGTACTTC.

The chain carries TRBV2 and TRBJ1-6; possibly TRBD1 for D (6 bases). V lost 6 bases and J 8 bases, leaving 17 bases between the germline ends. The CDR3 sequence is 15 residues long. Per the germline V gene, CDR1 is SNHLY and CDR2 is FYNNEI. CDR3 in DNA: TGTGCCAGCAGCGTACAGGGTTTAGAACATTCACCCCTCCACTTT. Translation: CASSVQGLEHSPLHF.